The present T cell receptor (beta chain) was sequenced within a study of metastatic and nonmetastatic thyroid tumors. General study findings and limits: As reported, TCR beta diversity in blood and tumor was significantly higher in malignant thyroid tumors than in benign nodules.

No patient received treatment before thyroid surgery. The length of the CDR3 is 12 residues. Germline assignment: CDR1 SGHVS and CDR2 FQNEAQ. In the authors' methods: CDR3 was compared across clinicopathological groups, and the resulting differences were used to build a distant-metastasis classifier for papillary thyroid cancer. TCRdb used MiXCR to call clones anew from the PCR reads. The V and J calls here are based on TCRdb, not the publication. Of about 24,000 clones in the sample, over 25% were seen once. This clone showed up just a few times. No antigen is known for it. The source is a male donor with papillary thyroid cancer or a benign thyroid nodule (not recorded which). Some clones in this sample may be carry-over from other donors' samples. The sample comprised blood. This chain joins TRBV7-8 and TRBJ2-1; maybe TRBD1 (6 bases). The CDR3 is CAGGYAYNEQFF. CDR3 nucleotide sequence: TGTGCAGGGGGATACGCCTACAATGAGCAGTTCTTC.